The 3 T cell receptor beta chains in this list originate from one sample, sequenced in a study of blood T cell repertoires in COVID-19. The method was immunoSEQ multiplex PCR; TCRdb's version includes in-frame clones alone and lacks a portion of them. The repertoire holds roughly 160,000 clones, with around 84% as singletons. Source material: peripheral blood. These receptors originate from a man in his fifties with active or convalescent COVID-19.

This clone appeared once. The gene calls are TRBV10-3 and TRBJ1-2; D unclear. CDR3 length equals 11 residues. V was trimmed by 4 bases and J by 4 bases, leaving 4 bases between them. CDR1 is ENHRY, CDR2 SYGVKD, per germline. CDR3 protein: CAISGLYGYTF. CDR3 sequence (DNA): TGTGCCATCAGTGGGCTCTATGGCTACACCTTC.

This clone was seen a handful of times. The same CDR3 also results from other DNA sequences found in this sample. The chain is built from TRBV12-3 or TRBV12-4 and TRBJ2-5, with D uncertain. There are 13 residues in the CDR3. Trimming took off 1 base at V and 2 bases at J, with 5 bases between the two ends. The CDR3 spells CASSLGRQETQYF. CDR3 DNA sequence: TGTGCCAGCAGTTTAGGCAGACAAGAGACCCAGTACTTC.

V is TRBV6-6 and J is TRBJ1-3; no clear D. V was shortened by 7 bases and J by 0 bases, with 16 bases between the two germline ends. This CDR3 spans 16 amino acids. Germline-derived CDR1 and CDR2 are MNHNY and SVGAGI (reference sequence). This CDR3 reads CASILDRGVSGNTIYF. The CDR3 nucleotides are TGTGCCAGCATCCTAGACCGAGGAGTCTCTGGAAACACCATATATTTT.